This T cell receptor beta chain derives from a study of blood T cell repertoires in COVID-19. Study overall: Both acute and convalescent COVID-19 samples were obtained from the United States, Italy and Spain. The cDNA or gDNA used as material had been derived from T cells, B-cell-depleted T cells, or PBMCs.

Repertoires were generated with immunoSEQ multiplex PCR, while TCRdb's copy carries only in-frame clones and drops some. The sample has fewer than 200,000 clones, just under 90% seen once. The junction had 8 bases not matched to a gene; V was cut back by 8 bases and J by 6 bases. CDR3 length: 13 residues. The chain has TRBV12-3 or TRBV12-4 and TRBJ2-7; TRBD1 matches at 9 bases. The sequenced material came from peripheral blood. The TCR was taken from a young woman who had recovered from COVID-19. The CDR3 nucleotides read TGTGCCAGCGGGGGGACAGGGCTTTTCGAGCAGTACTTC. Its protein product is CASGGTGLFEQYF.